This T cell receptor beta chain was profiled in a study of T cell changes during pregnancy in multiple sclerosis. The CDR3 is 13 residues long. Germline V gene data show CDR1 as SEHNR and CDR2 as FQNEAQ (reference sequence). The V segment lost 8 bases and the J segment 2 bases; nucleotides outside the gene matches: 3. TCRdb's copy holds only in-frame clones and misses some; the assay was immunoSEQ multiplex PCR. The sample records roughly 86,000 clones, approximately 92% being singletons. This chain connects TRBV7-9 to TRBJ1-1, with 9 bases fitting TRBD1. The sequencing here drew on peripheral blood, taken in the first trimester of pregnancy. The clonotype comes from a female donor with multiple sclerosis, enrolled in a pregnancy study. The CDR3 bases are TGTGCCAGCTGGACAGGGGTAAACACTGAAGCTTTCTTT. It specifies CASWTGVNTEAFF.